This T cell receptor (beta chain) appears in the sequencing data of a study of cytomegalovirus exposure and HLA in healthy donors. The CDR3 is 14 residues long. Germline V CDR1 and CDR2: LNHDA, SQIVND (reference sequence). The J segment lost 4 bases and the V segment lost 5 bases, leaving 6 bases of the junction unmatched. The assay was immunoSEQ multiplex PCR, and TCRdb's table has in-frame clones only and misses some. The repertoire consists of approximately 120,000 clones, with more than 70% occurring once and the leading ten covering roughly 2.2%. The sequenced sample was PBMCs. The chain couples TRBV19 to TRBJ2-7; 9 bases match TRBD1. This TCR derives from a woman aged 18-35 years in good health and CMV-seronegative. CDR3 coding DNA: TGTGCCAGTAGTCGGTGGACAGGGGCATACGAGCAGTACTTC. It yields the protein CASSRWTGAYEQYF.